The T cell receptor (beta chain) under discussion was sequenced for a study of blood T cell repertoires in COVID-19. The overall study: From the United States, Italy and Spain came samples of acute and convalescent COVID-19. Nucleic acid was either cDNA or gDNA, and it came from T cells, B-cell-depleted T cells, or PBMCs.

The authors' processing: Researchers report that nucleated cell counts were estimated from reference gene primer amplification. Repertoires were generated with immunoSEQ multiplex PCR, while TCRdb's copy carries only in-frame clones and drops some. For V, J and clone size, that table is used; D and trimming come from the DNA. The table has roughly 200,000 clones, roughly four fifths seen once. The count of this clone is one. In germline, CDR1 is SGHDT, CDR2 YYEEEE. V lost 4 bases and J lost 0, with 13 bases in between. This CDR3 is 16 amino acids long. This receptor was taken from a man aged 50-60 years who had recovered from COVID-19. The rearrangement links TRBV5-6 to TRBJ2-2; possible D gene TRBD2, 6 bases. Sequencing input: peripheral blood. The CDR3 here is CASSRLELSNTGELFF. CDR3 in DNA: TGTGCCAGCAGCCGACTAGAGTTGTCGAACACCGGGGAGCTGTTTTTT.